The sequence of this TCR beta chain was determined in a study of blood T cell repertoires in COVID-19. Produced via immunoSEQ multiplex PCR; TCRdb's table is partial and in-frame only. The sample lists approximately 230,000 clones, 70% to 90% occurring once. The junction had 0 bases not matched to a gene; V was cut back by 3 bases and J by 1 base. Germline V gene data show CDR1 as LGHDT and CDR2 as YNNKEL (reference sequence). CDR3 length: 14 amino acids. The sequence was collected from a man younger than 30 with active or convalescent COVID-19. The sequenced sample consisted of peripheral blood. This chain links TRBV3-1 (or the pseudogene TRBV3-2) with TRBJ1-1; 9 bases map to TRBD1. The CDR3 DNA follows: TGTGCCAGCAGCCAGACAGGGGGGAACACTGAAGCTTTCTTT. It codes for CASSQTGGNTEAFF.